This T cell receptor beta chain stems from a study of OX40 agonist ivuxolimab in advanced cancers. Study at large: Intravenous ivuxolimab at 0.01 to 10 mg/kg was given to patients every 2 weeks. Head and neck, renal cell, melanoma or hepatocellular carcinoma were the cancers that dose-escalation patients had.

CDR3 size: 13 residues. V dropped 8 bases and J dropped 0; count of bases not matched to a gene: 4. The germline V gene has CDR1 MDHEN and CDR2 SYDVKM. This table comes from immunoSEQ multiplex PCR, and its TCRdb copy is limited to in-frame clones, with some not included. The data contain around 70,000 clones, 85% of them singletons. The receptor was isolated from an adult with an advanced solid tumor such as melanoma, head and neck, liver or kidney cancer. Sequenced material: CD4+ or CD8+ T cells sorted from blood, taken in a trial of the OX40 agonist ivuxolimab. The chain links TRBV28 to TRBJ2-7; TRBD2 aligns across 7 bases. CDR3 DNA: TGTGCCAGCCTGAGCGGGGACTCCTACGAGCAGTACTTC. It translates to CASLSGDSYEQYF.